These 20 T cell receptor beta chains originate from one sample sequenced in a study of CD8 T cells in ankylosing spondylitis. TCRdb redid the calling of the 5' RACE reads with MiXCR, one entry per CDR3 protein. The sample has about 240,000 distinct CDR3 sequences, around a tenth seen once. The specimen was blood, either unsorted or a sorted T cell fraction (not recorded which). The receptors derive from a male donor with ankylosing spondylitis or in good health (not recorded which).

The chain has TRBV9 and TRBJ2-7, with D possibly matching TRBD2 (5 bases). The germline CDR1 and CDR2 sequences are SGDLS and YYNGEE. This CDR3 has 15 residues. Trimming removed 0 bases at V and 0 bases at J, with 10 bases between. CDR3 nucleotide sequence: TGTGCCAGCAGCGTAGGAAGCGGCATCTCCTACGAGCAGTACTTC. Amino acids: CASSVGSGISYEQYF.

This clonotype came up many times. The chain combines TRBV29-1 with TRBJ2-3; D possibly corresponds to TRBD2 (5 bases). Trimming left V 5 bases short and J 4 bases short, with 16 bases between. CDR3 length equals 14 residues. The germline gives CDR1 SQVTM, CDR2 ANQGSEA. CDR3 region: CSVQTGFVADTQYF. The CDR3 region has the DNA TGCAGCGTTCAAACGGGGTTTGTGGCAGATACGCAGTATTTT.

The rearrangement links TRBV30 to TRBJ2-2; unclear D gene. The CDR3 covers 15 residues. CDR1 is GTSNPN, CDR2 SVGIG, per germline (reference sequence). V lost 2 bases, J lost 0 bases, and 10 bases lay in between. The CDR3 spells CAWSYDTANTGELFF. In DNA, the CDR3 is TGTGCCTGGAGTTATGACACCGCGAACACCGGGGAGCTGTTTTTT.

The chain couples TRBV5-1 to TRBJ2-3; the D gene is possibly TRBD2 (6 bases). Per the germline V gene, CDR1 is SGHRS and CDR2 is YFSETQ. With 0 bases removed from V and 8 bases from J, the gap between germline ends came to 16 bases. There are 15 residues in the CDR3. CDR3 DNA: TGCGCCAGCAGCTTGGTGACTAGGTATAGCAGTACGCAGTATTTT. It specifies CASSLVTRYSSTQYF.

This clonotype has a count of ten or more. V and J are TRBV4-2 and TRBJ2-3; 8 positions agree with TRBD2. V dropped 2 bases and J dropped 0; count of bases not matched to a gene: 1. Germline assignment: CDR1 LGHNA and CDR2 YNFKEQ. The CDR3 contains 15 residues. CDR3 amino acids: CASSQLAGSTDTQYF. The CDR3 DNA follows: TGTGCCAGCAGCCAACTAGCGGGTAGCACAGATACGCAGTATTTT.

The rearrangement uses TRBV29-1 and TRBJ2-7; TRBD1 is a possible D gene (5 bases). The V end lost 4 bases, the J end lost 3 bases, and 25 bases lay between the germline ends. CDR1 and CDR2 (germline): SQVTM, ANQGSEA. CDR3 size: 17 residues. CDR3 sequence: CSVGIPRGSRIDYEQYF. As DNA, the CDR3 is TGCAGCGTTGGTATACCTAGGGGTTCGCGGATAGACTACGAGCAGTACTTC.

There are many counts of this clonotype. This chain connects TRBV6-1 to TRBJ1-5; D is unresolved. The V and J ends lost 6 bases and 8 bases respectively, with 17 bases between them. CDR3 length: 14 residues. From germline, CDR1 is MNHNS and CDR2 SASEGT. The CDR3 DNA is TGTGCCAGCAGCCGCGGCGGGGTAGGCGAGCCCCAGCATTTT. It is translated as CASSRGGVGEPQHF.

This chain joins TRBV11-2 and TRBJ2-5; D remains ambiguous. V was shortened by 2 bases and J by 5 bases, with 9 bases between the two germline ends. The CDR3 loop spans 13 amino acids. The germline V gene has CDR1 SGHAT and CDR2 FQNNGV. The CDR3 sequence: CASSLHSRETQYF. For the CDR3, the DNA is TGTGCCAGCAGCTTACACTCTCGGGAGACCCAGTACTTC.

This clonotype was recorded at least ten times. This chain uses TRBV12-3 or TRBV12-4 with TRBJ1-5; D possibly corresponds to TRBD1 (5 bases). V was shortened by 3 bases and J by 9 bases, with 21 bases between the two germline ends. CDR3 length equals 16 residues. CDR3 in amino acids: CASSLEPGSRARPQHF. Written as DNA, the CDR3 is TGTGCCAGCAGTTTGGAGCCGGGGAGCAGGGCTCGGCCCCAGCATTTT.

This clonotype has just a few counts. This chain joins TRBV19 and TRBJ2-7; no clear D. This CDR3 is built from 13 residues. Trimming cost V 3 bases and J 7 bases, with 13 bases left between them. Germline CDR1 is LNHDA and CDR2 is SQIVND (reference sequence). DNA of the CDR3: TGTGCCAGTAGTATTGGGCCCTCGGTGGAGCAGTACTTC. Amino acids: CASSIGPSVEQYF.

This clonotype was seen repeatedly, ten times or more. The V and J genes are TRBV5-1 and TRBJ2-3; D uncertain. V lost 1 base, J lost 11 bases, and 17 bases lay in between. This CDR3 spans 14 amino acids. From germline, CDR1 is SGHRS and CDR2 YFSETQ. CDR3 loop: CASSLTPSPSLQYF. The CDR3 region has the DNA TGCGCCAGCAGCTTGACGCCGTCCCCAAGTTTGCAGTATTTT.

This clonotype was detected many times. V is TRBV6-1 and J is TRBJ2-7; TRBD2 matches 13 bases. The CDR3 runs to 15 residues. Germline CDR1 reads MNHNS; CDR2 reads SASEGT. The trim removed 3 bases at V and 4 bases at J, leaving 3 bases unmatched. Here the CDR3 reads CASSEGLAGTYEQYF. The CDR3 DNA sequence: TGTGCCAGCAGTGAGGGACTAGCGGGAACTTACGAGCAGTACTTC.

This clonotype was observed a handful of times. The rearrangement joins TRBV4-1 to TRBJ1-2; D is uncertain. Germline CDR1 MGHRA, CDR2 YSYEKL. The CDR3 extends over 15 amino acids. The germline V and J ends were trimmed by 1 base and 2 bases, with 11 bases remaining between them. The CDR3 region has the DNA TGCGCCAGCAGCCAAGGATTCGGGTGGAACTATGGCTACACCTTC. This codes for CASSQGFGWNYGYTF.

On this clonotype itself: Just one base apart from a much larger clone, this may be a read error. The chain couples TRBV20-1 to TRBJ2-7, with 8 positions matching TRBD2. Germline V gives CDR1 DFQATT, CDR2 SNEGSKA (reference sequence). The CDR3 runs to 17 residues. The CDR3 coding sequence is TGCTGTGTGGGCCCTACGGTCGGGCGGGAGGATCCCTACGAGCAGTACTTC. This translates into CCVGPTVGREDPYEQYF.

This clonotype was detected ten times or more. This chain uses TRBV6-1 with TRBJ1-5; tentatively, D is TRBD1 (6 bases). The germline V and J ends were trimmed by 6 bases and 1 base, with 13 bases remaining between them. The V gene's germline CDR1 is MNHNS and CDR2 SASEGT. The CDR3 sequence is 15 residues long. The CDR3 DNA reads TGTGCCAGCAGCCTCACACAGGGAAGCAATCAGCCCCAGCATTTT. This sequence encodes CASSLTQGSNQPQHF.

This clonotype was counted ten times or more. V gene TRBV28 combines with J gene TRBJ2-7; TRBD1 aligns across 7 bases. Germline CDR1 and CDR2: MDHEN and SYDVKM. The CDR3 has 15 residues. Losses at the gene ends were 5 bases for V and 3 bases for J; bases not matched to a gene: 10. CDR3 region: CASSGPGQKIYEQYF. The CDR3 DNA sequence: TGTGCCAGCAGTGGACCGGGACAGAAAATCTACGAGCAGTACTTC. The entire variable domain, with the rest obtained from reference TRBV28 and TRBJ2-7, is as follows: DVKVTQSSRYLVKRTGEKVFLECVQDMDHENMFWYRQDPGLGLRLIYFSYDVKMKEKGDIPEGYSVSREKKERFSLILESASTNQTSMYLCASSGPGQKIYEQYFGPGTRLTVT.

This chain uses TRBV7-6 with TRBJ2-7; 10 bases are a match to TRBD2. The V segment lost 0 bases and the J segment 4 bases; nucleotides outside the gene matches: 6. There are 16 residues in the CDR3. The germline CDR1 and CDR2 sequences are SGHVS and FNYEAQ. Here the CDR3 DNA reads TGTGCCAGCAGCTTAGCGTCCGGGACTAGCGCATACGAGCAGTACTTC. As protein: CASSLASGTSAYEQYF.

This clonotype was counted many times. The chain joins TRBV15 to TRBJ2-1, with 7 bases lining up with TRBD2. The germline CDR1 and CDR2 sequences are LNHNV and YYDKDF (reference sequence). The CDR3 extends over 17 amino acids. The junction had 13 bases not matched to a gene; V was cut back by 0 bases and J by 8 bases. The CDR3 region has the DNA TGTGCCACCAGCAGAGATTATGGGCGGGAGAGGGGTGATGAGCAGTTCTTC. Its translation: CATSRDYGRERGDEQFF.

This clonotype was counted only a few times. The chain combines TRBV19 with TRBJ2-3, with a weak D call TRBD1 (7 bases). Trimming pared 6 bases from V and 0 bases from J, leaving 10 bases between. This CDR3 has 14 residues. CDR1 is LNHDA, CDR2 SQIVND, per germline (reference sequence). CDR3: CASRAGQSTDTQYF. The CDR3 DNA reads as TGTGCCAGTAGGGCGGGACAGAGCACAGATACGCAGTATTTT.

This clonotype appeared many times. The J gene is TRBJ2-1, the V gene TRBV29-1; 16 positions agree with TRBD2. V lost 6 bases and J lost 7; bases outside the gene matches: 9. The germline V gene has CDR1 SQVTM and CDR2 ANQGSEA. CDR3 length equals 16 residues. The CDR3 reads CSVGPGLAGGKNEQFF. As DNA, the CDR3 is TGCAGCGTCGGCCCGGGACTAGCGGGGGGGAAAAATGAGCAGTTCTTC.